This T cell receptor beta chain stems from a study of control samples from healthy donors and cancer patients. Assay used: immunoSEQ multiplex PCR; TCRdb lists only in-frame clones, some missing. The profile shows about 150,000 clones, almost 90% of them singletons. The CDR3 loop spans 14 amino acids. V was clipped by 3 bases and J by 5 bases, with 14 bases between them. Germline-derived CDR1 and CDR2 are SGHAT and FQNNGV. The chain links TRBV11-2 to TRBJ2-7; tentatively, D is TRBD1 (6 bases). The receptor was derived from a young man in good health. What was sequenced was blood. Written as DNA, the CDR3 is TGTGCCAGCAGCTTGGACCGACAGGATAACGAGCAGTACTTC. It is translated as CASSLDRQDNEQYF.